The rows below give T cell receptor beta chains drawn from one sample of a study of blood T cell repertoires in COVID-19. This table comes from immunoSEQ multiplex PCR, and its TCRdb copy is limited to in-frame clones, with some not included. The data show about 46,000 clones, approximately 83% seen once. Sequenced sample: peripheral blood. These receptors were obtained from a human donor in a cohort sampled during active COVID-19. The donor label of this sample is uncertain. The CDR3 runs from the conserved cysteine through the conserved F or W.

>TRBJ2-4|TRBV7-2
CASSLALKNIQYF
>TRBJ2-3|TRBV7-2
CASSKDNRGASTDTQYF
>TRBJ2-7|TRBV5-5
CASSTGVTGSYEQYF
>TRBJ2-2|TRBV6-6
CASSYGGGTGELFF
>TRBJ1-4|TRBV5-1
CASSPQGIGEKLFF
>TRBJ2-2|TRBV7-9
CASSPRSSGELFF
>TRBJ1-2|TRBV19
CASSVRVGYGYTF
>TRBJ2-3|TRBV10-1
CASSLPGTSGEADTQYF
>TRBJ2-2|TRBV15
CATSRVRTGGENTGELFF
>TRBJ2-1|TRBV6-2/TRBV6-3
CASSYWGTGEQFF
>TRBJ2-2|TRBV2
CASIGEPGELFF
>TRBJ2-7|TRBV13
CASSKPTASYEQYF
>TRBJ2-3|TRBV21-1
CASITRRQRDPTDTQYF
>TRBJ1-5|TRBV2
CASSETLGGQGGQPQHF
>TRBJ2-5|TRBV5-1
CASSTGDPAETQYF
>TRBJ2-5|TRBV5-1
CASSQGLETQYF
>TRBJ1-5|TRBV6-2/TRBV6-3
CASSAPGGPQHF
>TRBJ1-2|TRBV28
CASSYDGTGAFNYGYTF
>TRBJ1-1|TRBV12-3/TRBV12-4
CASSYLVGAEAFF
>TRBJ2-5|TRBV5-4
CASSPDTIQETQYF
>TRBJ1-6|TRBV7-2
CASSPGPARVSPLHF
>TRBJ1-1|TRBV5-6
CASSSGHPNTEAFF
>TRBJ1-3|TRBV2
CASRQEGFSGNTIYF
>TRBJ1-2|TRBV6-5
CASSYSPGYYGYTF
>TRBJ2-2|TRBV27
CARLPGQPTGELFF
>TRBJ2-3|TRBV5-1
CASSYGDSGGDTQYF
>TRBJ2-5|TRBV3-1/TRBV3-2
CASSQDQGTSKTQYF
>TRBJ1-6|TRBV7-9
CASSTGQGDNSPLHF
>TRBJ1-1|TRBV6-5
CASSGAGQGTEAFF
>TRBJ2-1|TRBV11-1
CASSLGTSGGNEQFF
>TRBJ2-3|TRBV4-1
CASSQDERTSGVLRRTDTQYF
>TRBJ1-3|TRBV5-1
CASSLEGQKFGNTIYF
>TRBJ1-6|TRBV3-1/TRBV3-2
CASSQDNYNSPLHF
>TRBJ2-4|TRBV7-2
CASSLVRGEVNIQYF
>TRBJ2-7|TRBV29-1
CSVSGTVPHEQYF
>TRBJ1-1|TRBV19
CASSDRGKGNTEAFF
>TRBJ2-2|TRBV7-8
CASSFRGGELFF
>TRBJ1-1|TRBV5-6
CASSYVREVNTEAFF
>TRBJ1-2|TRBV7-9
CASSSLSGGYTF
>TRBJ1-1|TRBV3-1/TRBV3-2
CASSQVRGTEAFF
>TRBJ2-1|TRBV7-8
CASSSAVLGGAGEQFF
>TRBJ1-1|TRBV3-1/TRBV3-2
CASSQVAGGTEAFF
>TRBJ1-1|TRBV7-9
CASSLPLGRAEAFF
>TRBJ2-7|TRBV7-8
CASSPPRRTAGPYEQYF
>TRBJ2-1|TRBV19
CASSIDQGTGGYNEQFF
>TRBJ1-1|TRBV28
CASSLKGGREAFF
>TRBJ2-3|TRBV7-2
CASGGRGASTDTQYF
>TRBJ2-7|TRBV6-2/TRBV6-3
CASSDPGQGSGQYF
>TRBJ2-5|TRBV12-3/TRBV12-4
CASSAIVETQYF
>TRBJ1-5|TRBV7-6
CASSPLSGGPPQHF
>TRBJ1-1|TRBV7-9
CASSPKNTEAFF
>TRBJ2-5|TRBV5-8
CASSPIPSGGWETQYF
>TRBJ2-1|TRBV28
CASQPPTHGGYNEQFF